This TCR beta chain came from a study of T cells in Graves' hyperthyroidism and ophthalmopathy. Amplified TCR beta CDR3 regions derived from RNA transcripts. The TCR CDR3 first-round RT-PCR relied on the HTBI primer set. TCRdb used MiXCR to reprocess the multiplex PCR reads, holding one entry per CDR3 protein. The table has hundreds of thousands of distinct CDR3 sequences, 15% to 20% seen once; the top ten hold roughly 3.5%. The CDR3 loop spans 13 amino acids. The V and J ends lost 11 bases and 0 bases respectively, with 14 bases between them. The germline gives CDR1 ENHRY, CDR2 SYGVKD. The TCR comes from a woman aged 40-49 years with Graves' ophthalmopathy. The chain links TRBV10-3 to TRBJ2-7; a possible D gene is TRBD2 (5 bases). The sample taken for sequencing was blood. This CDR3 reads CACTHGGSYEQYF. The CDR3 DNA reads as TGTGCCTGCACCCACGGAGGCTCCTACGAGCAGTACTTC.